These 15 T cell receptor beta chains were all obtained from the same sample, sequenced in a study of blood T cell repertoires in COVID-19. Repertoires were generated with immunoSEQ multiplex PCR, while TCRdb's copy carries only in-frame clones and drops some. The sample has approximately 280,000 clones, approximately 90% seen once. What was sequenced was peripheral blood. These TCRs come from a man in his forties or fifties with acute or convalescent COVID-19.

A single count supports this clone. V usage is TRBV6-5 and J usage is TRBJ1-1; D is uncertain. In germline, CDR1 is MNHEY, CDR2 SVGAGI. V dropped 6 bases and J dropped 1 base, with 9 bases sitting between them. The CDR3 sequence is 13 residues long. CDR3 protein: CASRRLRNTEAFF. CDR3 sequence (DNA): TGTGCCAGCAGGCGACTGAGGAACACTGAAGCTTTCTTT.

The CDR3 protein is CASSLGKQGGTEAFF. The CDR3 region has the DNA TGTGCCAGCAGCTTGGGGAAACAGGGGGGCACTGAAGCTTTCTTT. The rearrangement uses TRBV11-3 and TRBJ1-1, with 8 bases aligning to TRBD1. CDR3 size: 15 residues. The germline V gene has CDR1 SGHNT and CDR2 YENEEA. Trimming removed 3 bases from V and 4 bases from J; junction bases left unmatched: 7.

This chain links TRBV9 with TRBJ2-7, with D possibly TRBD2 on 6 matching bases. Germline V gene sequence: CDR1 SGDLS, CDR2 YYNGEE. This CDR3 region has 13 residues. V was trimmed by 4 bases and J by 7 bases, leaving 15 bases between them. The CDR3 reads CASSTRGSGEQYF. The CDR3 DNA is TGTGCCAGCAGCACCCGGGGGTCGGGGGAGCAGTACTTC. Full variable domain (missing parts from reference TRBV9 and TRBJ2-7): DSGVTQTPKHLITATGQRVTLRCSPRSGDLSVYWYQQSLDQGLQFLIQYYNGEERAKGNILERFSAQQFPDLHSELNLSSLELGDSALYFCASSTRGSGEQYFGPGTRLTVT.

The J gene is TRBJ1-4, the V gene TRBV5-1, with 10 bases identical to TRBD1. CDR3 length: 18 residues. Germline V gene data show CDR1 as SGHRS and CDR2 as YFSETQ. The V gene end was trimmed by 4 bases and the J gene end by 0 bases; junction bases not matched to a gene: 9. The CDR3 here is CASSRGQGGFATNEKLFF. In DNA form, the CDR3 reads TGCGCCAGCAGCCGTGGACAGGGGGGGTTTGCAACTAATGAAAAACTGTTTTTT.

V gene TRBV5-1 combines with J gene TRBJ2-7; D might be TRBD2 (5 bases). This CDR3 spans 13 amino acids. Germline V gene lookup returns CDR1 SGHRS and CDR2 YFSETQ. Trimming took 2 bases from V and 5 from J, leaving 11 bases between them. In nucleotides, the CDR3 is TGCGCCAGCAGCTTCTTGGGGAGCGACGAGCAGTACTTC. Its protein is CASSFLGSDEQYF.

This clone appeared a few times. This chain joins TRBV19 and TRBJ1-2; D not resolved. The CDR3 length is 14 residues. The germline CDR1 and CDR2 sequences are LNHDA and SQIVND (reference sequence). Trimming took 5 bases from V and 8 from J, leaving 18 bases between them. Here the CDR3 reads CASSDHKTGGGYTF. The CDR3 DNA follows: TGTGCCAGTAGTGATCATAAAACCGGAGGGGGCTACACCTTC.

CDR3 sequence (DNA): TGTGCCAGTAAATTACTTGGGGCGAACACTGAAGCTTTCTTT. Residues: CASKLLGANTEAFF. V and J are TRBV2 and TRBJ1-1; perhaps TRBD1 as D (5 bases). The CDR3 extends over 14 amino acids. CDR1 is SNHLY and CDR2 is FYNNEI in the germline V gene. The V end lost 9 bases, the J end lost 1 base, and 15 bases lay between the germline ends.

This chain joins TRBV21-1 and TRBJ1-1. TRBV21-1 is annotated as a pseudogene. The CDR3 is 18 amino acids. This CDR3 reads CASSKARVRKGEDTEAFF. The CDR3 DNA sequence: TGTGCCAGCAGCAAAGCTAGGGTTCGAAAAGGGGAGGACACTGAAGCTTTCTTT.

This sequence joins TRBV7-9 and TRBJ2-7, with TRBD2 matching 14 bases. This CDR3 region has 15 residues. Germline CDR1 and CDR2: SEHNR and FQNEAQ (reference sequence). After removal of 5 bases from V and 3 bases from J, the junction contained 3 bases not matched to a gene. The CDR3 loop reads CASSPGTSGGYEQYF. The DNA of the CDR3 is TGTGCCAGCAGCCCTGGGACTAGCGGGGGCTACGAGCAGTACTTC.

The chain couples TRBV13 to TRBJ1-1, with D possibly TRBD1 on 5 matching bases. The CDR3 is made up of 15 amino acids. Germline V gene data show CDR1 as PRHDT and CDR2 as FYEKMQ (reference sequence). The V end lost 5 bases, the J end lost 1 base, and 14 bases lay between the germline ends. For the CDR3, the DNA is TGTGCCAGCAGCCATGGGGCCGGTGAGAACACTGAAGCTTTCTTT. Translating gives CASSHGAGENTEAFF.

The chain links TRBV27 to TRBJ2-1, with a weak D call TRBD2 (6 bases). Germline loops: CDR1 MNHEY, CDR2 SMNVEV (reference sequence). V was trimmed by 3 bases and J by 4 bases, leaving 13 bases between them. The CDR3 is 15 amino acids. CDR3 nucleotides: TGTGCCAGCAGTTTTGAGGCGGGGTTGTACAATGAGCAGTTCTTC. Its protein product is CASSFEAGLYNEQFF.

This chain connects TRBV2 to TRBJ1-4; 9 nucleotides align to TRBD1. Germline CDR1 reads SNHLY; CDR2 reads FYNNEI. The V segment lost 8 bases and the J segment 8 bases; nucleotides outside the gene matches: 6. This CDR3 is built from 13 residues. CDR3 residues: CASLGTGQEKLFF. The CDR3 DNA follows: TGTGCCAGCCTAGGGACAGGGCAGGAAAAACTGTTTTTT. Together with reference TRBV2 and TRBJ1-4, the CDR3 gives the full variable domain: EPEVTQTPSHQVTQMGQEVILRCVPISNHLYFYWYRQILGQKVEFLVSFYNNEISEKSEIFDDQFSVERPDGSNFTLKIRSTKLEDSAMYFCASLGTGQEKLFFGSGTQLSVL.

The rearrangement joins TRBV6-5 to TRBJ1-1; tentatively, D is TRBD1 (6 bases). The germline gives CDR1 MNHEY, CDR2 SVGAGI. Trimming took off 6 bases at V and 1 base at J, with 15 bases between the two ends. This CDR3 is built from 15 residues. DNA for the CDR3: TGTGCCAGCAGGTCTAACGGACAGTGGAACACTGAAGCTTTCTTT. Amino acids: CASRSNGQWNTEAFF.

This sequence joins TRBV19 and TRBJ2-3, with D tentatively TRBD2 (6 bases). Per germline, CDR1 LNHDA and CDR2 SQIVND (reference sequence). The CDR3 consists of 13 residues. V gave up 4 bases and J gave up 2 bases, with 7 bases separating them. The CDR3 nucleotides are TGTGCCAGTAGTAGACTAGTCACAGATACGCAGTATTTT. Translation: CASSRLVTDTQYF.

The rearrangement joins TRBV15 to TRBJ2-7; D might be TRBD2 (7 bases). Per germline, CDR1 LNHNV and CDR2 YYDKDF (reference sequence). Between the trimmed V and J ends, which lost 8 bases and 2 bases, there was a span of 19 bases. The CDR3 has 15 amino acids. The DNA of the CDR3 is TGTGCCACCTCCAAAAGGGGGGGCGGAGCCTACGAGCAGTACTTC. It yields the protein CATSKRGGGAYEQYF.